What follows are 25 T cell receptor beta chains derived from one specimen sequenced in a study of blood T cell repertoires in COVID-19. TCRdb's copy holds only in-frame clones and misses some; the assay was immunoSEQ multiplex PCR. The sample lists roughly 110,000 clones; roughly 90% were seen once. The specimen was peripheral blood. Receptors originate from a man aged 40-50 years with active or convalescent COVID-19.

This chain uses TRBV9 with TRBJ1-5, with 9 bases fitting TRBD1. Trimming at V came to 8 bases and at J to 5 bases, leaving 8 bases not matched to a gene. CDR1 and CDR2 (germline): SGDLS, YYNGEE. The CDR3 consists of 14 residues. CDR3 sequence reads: CAREQGAKDQPQHF. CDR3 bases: TGTGCCAGGGAACAGGGGGCAAAGGATCAGCCCCAGCATTTT.

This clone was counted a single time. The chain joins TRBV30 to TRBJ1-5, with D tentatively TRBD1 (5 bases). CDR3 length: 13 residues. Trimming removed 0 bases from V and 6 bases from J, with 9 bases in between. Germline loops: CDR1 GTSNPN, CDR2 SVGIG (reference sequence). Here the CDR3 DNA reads TGTGCCTGGAGTGTTCAGGGCGGTCAGCCCCAGCATTTT. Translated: CAWSVQGGQPQHF.

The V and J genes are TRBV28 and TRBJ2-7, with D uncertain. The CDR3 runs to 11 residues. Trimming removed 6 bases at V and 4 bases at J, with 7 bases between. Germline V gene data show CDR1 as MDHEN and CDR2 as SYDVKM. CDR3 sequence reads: CASRAKYEQYF. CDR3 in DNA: TGTGCCAGCAGGGCCAAGTACGAGCAGTACTTC. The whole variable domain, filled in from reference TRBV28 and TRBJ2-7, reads DVKVTQSSRYLVKRTGEKVFLECVQDMDHENMFWYRQDPGLGLRLIYFSYDVKMKEKGDIPEGYSVSREKKERFSLILESASTNQTSMYLCASRAKYEQYFGPGTRLTVT.

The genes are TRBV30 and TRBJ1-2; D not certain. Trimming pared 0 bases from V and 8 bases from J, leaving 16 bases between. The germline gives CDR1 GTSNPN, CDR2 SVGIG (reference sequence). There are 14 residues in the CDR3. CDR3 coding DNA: TGTGCCTGGAGTGTCGAAGAGGTGGTTAGGGGCTACACCTTC. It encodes CAWSVEEVVRGYTF.

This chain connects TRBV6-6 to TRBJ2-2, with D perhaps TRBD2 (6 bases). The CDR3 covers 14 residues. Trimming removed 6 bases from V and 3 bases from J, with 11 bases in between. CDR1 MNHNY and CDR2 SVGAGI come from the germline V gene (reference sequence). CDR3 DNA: TGTGCCAGCAGGGGGGGTGGTTACACCGGGGAGCTGTTTTTT. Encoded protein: CASRGGGYTGELFF.

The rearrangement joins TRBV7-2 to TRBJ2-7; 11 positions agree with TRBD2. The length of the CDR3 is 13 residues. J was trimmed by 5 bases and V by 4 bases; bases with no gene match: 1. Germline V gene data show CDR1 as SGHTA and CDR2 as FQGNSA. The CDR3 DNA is TGTGCCAGCAGCTGGGGACTAGCGGACGAGCAGTACTTC. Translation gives CASSWGLADEQYF.

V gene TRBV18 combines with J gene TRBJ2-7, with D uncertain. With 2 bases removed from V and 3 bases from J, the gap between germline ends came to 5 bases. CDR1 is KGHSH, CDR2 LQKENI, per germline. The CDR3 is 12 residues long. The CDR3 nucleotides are TGTGCCAGCTCACCAGCGCGCTACGAGCAGTACTTC. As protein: CASSPARYEQYF.

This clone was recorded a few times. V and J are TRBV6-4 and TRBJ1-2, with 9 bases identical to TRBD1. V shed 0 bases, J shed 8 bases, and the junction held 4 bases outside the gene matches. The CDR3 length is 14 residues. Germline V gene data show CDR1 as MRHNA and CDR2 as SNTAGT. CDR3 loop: CASSDSDRGGGYTF. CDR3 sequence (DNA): TGTGCCAGCAGTGACTCGGACAGGGGAGGAGGCTACACCTTC.

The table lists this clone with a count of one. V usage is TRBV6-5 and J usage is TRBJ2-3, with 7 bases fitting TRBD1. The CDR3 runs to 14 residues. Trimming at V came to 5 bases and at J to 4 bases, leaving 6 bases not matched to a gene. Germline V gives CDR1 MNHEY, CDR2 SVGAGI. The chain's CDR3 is CASSRRQGPDTQYF. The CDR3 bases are TGTGCCAGCAGTCGTCGACAGGGACCAGATACGCAGTATTTT.

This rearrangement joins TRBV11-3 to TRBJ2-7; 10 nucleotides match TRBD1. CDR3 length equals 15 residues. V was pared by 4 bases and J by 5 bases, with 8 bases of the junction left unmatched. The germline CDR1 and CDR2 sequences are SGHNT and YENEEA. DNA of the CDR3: TGTGCCAGCAGCTCTTCCCGGGACAGGGGACACGAGCAGTACTTC. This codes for CASSSSRDRGHEQYF.

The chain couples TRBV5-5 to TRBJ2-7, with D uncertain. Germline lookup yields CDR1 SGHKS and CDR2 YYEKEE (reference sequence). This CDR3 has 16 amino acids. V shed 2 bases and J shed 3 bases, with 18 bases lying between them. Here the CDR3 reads CASSFSVLAEFYEQYF. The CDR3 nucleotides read TGTGCCAGCAGCTTTTCTGTGTTAGCTGAATTCTACGAGCAGTACTTC.

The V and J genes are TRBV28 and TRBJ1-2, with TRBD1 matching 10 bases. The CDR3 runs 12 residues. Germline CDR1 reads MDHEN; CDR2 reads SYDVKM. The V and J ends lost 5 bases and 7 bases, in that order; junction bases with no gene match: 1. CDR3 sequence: CASSDRGLGYTF. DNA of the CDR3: TGTGCCAGCAGTGACAGGGGGCTTGGCTACACCTTC.

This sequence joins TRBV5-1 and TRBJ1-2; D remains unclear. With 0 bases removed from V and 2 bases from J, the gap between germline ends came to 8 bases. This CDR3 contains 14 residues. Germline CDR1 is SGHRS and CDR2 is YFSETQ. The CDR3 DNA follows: TGCGCCAGCAGCTTGGACAGATCGAACTATGGCTACACCTTC. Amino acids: CASSLDRSNYGYTF.

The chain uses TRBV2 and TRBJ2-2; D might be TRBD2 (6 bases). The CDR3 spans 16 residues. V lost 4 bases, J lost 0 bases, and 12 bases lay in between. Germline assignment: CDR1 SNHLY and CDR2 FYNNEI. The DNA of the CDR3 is TGTGCCAGCAGTGCCATAGCGGTCCCGAACACCGGGGAGCTGTTTTTT. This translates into CASSAIAVPNTGELFF. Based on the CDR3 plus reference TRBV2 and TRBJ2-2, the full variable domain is EPEVTQTPSHQVTQMGQEVILRCVPISNHLYFYWYRQILGQKVEFLVSFYNNEISEKSEIFDDQFSVERPDGSNFTLKIRSTKLEDSAMYFCASSAIAVPNTGELFFGEGSRLTVL.

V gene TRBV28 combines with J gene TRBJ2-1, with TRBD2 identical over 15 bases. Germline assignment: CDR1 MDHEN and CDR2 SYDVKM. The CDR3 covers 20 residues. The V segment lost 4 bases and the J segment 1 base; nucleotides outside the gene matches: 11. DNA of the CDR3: TGTGCCAGCAGTTCAACCGGGACTAGCGGGAGGACCTCTTCCTACAATGAGCAGTTCTTC. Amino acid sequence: CASSSTGTSGRTSSYNEQFF.

CDR3: CASGVWGEDYGYTF. Written as DNA, the CDR3 is TGTGCCAGCGGCGTGTGGGGGGAGGACTATGGCTACACCTTC. The V gene is TRBV7-8, the J gene TRBJ1-2, with a possible D match to TRBD1 (5 bases). The germline V gene encodes CDR1 SGHVS and CDR2 FQNEAQ. The CDR3 extends over 14 amino acids. The germline V and J ends were trimmed by 8 bases and 3 bases, with 16 bases remaining between them. The full variable domain, rest sourced from reference TRBV7-8 and TRBJ1-2, is GAGVSQSPRYKVAKRGQDVALRCDPISGHVSLFWYQQALGQGPEFLTYFQNEAQLDKSGLPSDRFFAERPEGSVSTLKIQRTQQEDSAVYLCASGVWGEDYGYTFGSGTRLTVV.

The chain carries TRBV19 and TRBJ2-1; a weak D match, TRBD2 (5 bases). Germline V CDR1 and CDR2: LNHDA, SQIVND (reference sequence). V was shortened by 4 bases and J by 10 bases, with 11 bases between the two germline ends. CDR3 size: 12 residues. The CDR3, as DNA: TGTGCCAGTAGTACCACCGGAGGAGAGCAGTTCTTC. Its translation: CASSTTGGEQFF. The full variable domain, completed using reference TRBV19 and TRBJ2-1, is DGGITQSPKYLFRKEGQNVTLSCEQNLNHDAMYWYRQDPGQGLRLIYYSQIVNDFQKGDIAEGYSVSREKKESFPLTVTSAQKNPTAFYLCASSTTGGEQFFGPGTRLTVL.

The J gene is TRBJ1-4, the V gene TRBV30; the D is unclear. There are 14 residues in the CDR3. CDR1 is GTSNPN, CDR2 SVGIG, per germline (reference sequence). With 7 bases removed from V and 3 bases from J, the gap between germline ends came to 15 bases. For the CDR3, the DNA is TGTGCCTCCGACTCACATGGAGCTAATGAAAAACTGTTTTTT. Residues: CASDSHGANEKLFF. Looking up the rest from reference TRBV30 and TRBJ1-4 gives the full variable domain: SQTIHQWPATLVQPVGSPLSLECTVEGTSNPNLYWYRQAAGRGLQLLFYSVGIGQISSEVPQNLSASRPQDRQFILSSKKLLLSDSGFYLCASDSHGANEKLFFGSGTQLSVL.

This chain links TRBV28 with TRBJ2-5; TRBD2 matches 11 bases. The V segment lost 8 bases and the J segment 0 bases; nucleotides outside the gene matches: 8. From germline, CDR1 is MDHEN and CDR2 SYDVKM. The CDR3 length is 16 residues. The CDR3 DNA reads TGTGCCAGCGCCGATAGCGGGAGGGTGAACCAAGAGACCCAGTACTTC. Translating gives CASADSGRVNQETQYF.

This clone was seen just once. CDR3 sequence reads: CASREDSPYEQYF. In DNA form, the CDR3 reads TGCGCCAGCAGGGAAGACAGCCCCTACGAGCAGTACTTC. This rearrangement joins TRBV5-1 to TRBJ2-7, with a weak D call TRBD1 (5 bases). The germline V gene has CDR1 SGHRS and CDR2 YFSETQ. V was shortened by 5 bases and J by 2 bases, with 11 bases between the two germline ends. The CDR3 is made up of 13 amino acids.

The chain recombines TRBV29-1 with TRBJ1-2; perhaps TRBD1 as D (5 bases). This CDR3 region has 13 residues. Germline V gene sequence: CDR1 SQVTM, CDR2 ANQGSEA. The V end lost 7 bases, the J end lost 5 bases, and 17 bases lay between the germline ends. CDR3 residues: CSDFLRTPYGYTF. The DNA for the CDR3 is TGCAGCGATTTTTTGAGGACACCGTATGGCTACACCTTC.

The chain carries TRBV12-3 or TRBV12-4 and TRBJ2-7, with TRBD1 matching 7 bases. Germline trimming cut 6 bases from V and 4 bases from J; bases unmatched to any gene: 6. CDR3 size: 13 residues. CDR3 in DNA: TGTGCCAGCAGCCCGGGACAGACTTACGAGCAGTACTTC. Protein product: CASSPGQTYEQYF.

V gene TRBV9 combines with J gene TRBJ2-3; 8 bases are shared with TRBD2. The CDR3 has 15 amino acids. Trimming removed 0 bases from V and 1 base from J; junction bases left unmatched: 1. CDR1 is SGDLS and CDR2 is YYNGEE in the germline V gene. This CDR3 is CASSVVLAGTDTQYF. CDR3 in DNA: TGTGCCAGCAGCGTAGTACTAGCGGGCACAGATACGCAGTATTTT.

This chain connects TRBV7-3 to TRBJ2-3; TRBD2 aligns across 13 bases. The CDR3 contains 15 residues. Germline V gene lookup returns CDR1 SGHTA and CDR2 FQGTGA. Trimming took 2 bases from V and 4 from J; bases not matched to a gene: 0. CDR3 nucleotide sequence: TGTGCCAGCAGCTTAGGACTAGCGGGGGCAGATACGCAGTATTTT. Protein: CASSLGLAGADTQYF.

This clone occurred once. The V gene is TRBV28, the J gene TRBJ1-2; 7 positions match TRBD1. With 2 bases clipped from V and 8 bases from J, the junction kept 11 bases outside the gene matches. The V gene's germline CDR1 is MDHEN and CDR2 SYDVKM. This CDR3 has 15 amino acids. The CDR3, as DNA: TGTGCCAGCAGTTTAGGGGGCGACAGGGTATACGGCTACACCTTC. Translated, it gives CASSLGGDRVYGYTF.